A single sample is the source of the 8 T cell receptor beta chains below, sequenced in a study of blood T cell repertoires in COVID-19. Data came from immunoSEQ multiplex PCR; TCRdb stores just in-frame clones and leaves some out. The sample has approximately 210,000 clones, roughly four fifths seen once. Sequenced: PBMCs or T cells enriched from blood (not recorded which). The source of these receptors is a man aged 40-49 years who had recovered from COVID-19.

The gene calls are TRBV6-5 and TRBJ2-3, with D perhaps TRBD1 (5 bases). The CDR3 contains 16 residues. The germline V gene has CDR1 MNHEY and CDR2 SVGAGI. The germline V and J ends were trimmed by 0 bases and 2 bases, with 12 bases remaining between them. CDR3 amino acids: CASSYSVRATTDTQYF. The CDR3 DNA sequence: TGTGCCAGCAGTTACTCGGTCAGGGCCACCACAGATACGCAGTATTTT.

This chain connects TRBV10-1 to TRBJ1-1, with D perhaps TRBD1 (6 bases). Germline assignment: CDR1 WNHNN and CDR2 SYGVQD (reference sequence). The CDR3 spans 17 residues. Trimming shortened V by 2 bases and J by 1 base, and 17 bases separated the two germline ends. The DNA for the CDR3 is TGCGCCAGCAGTGAGGTCGATGGTGAAGGGGGGAACACTGAAGCTTTCTTT. As protein: CASSEVDGEGGNTEAFF.

This clone has just one count. The genes are TRBV6-5 and TRBJ1-2; 7 positions match TRBD1. J was trimmed by 0 bases and V by 7 bases; bases with no gene match: 5. CDR3 length: 14 residues. CDR1 is MNHEY and CDR2 is SVGAGI in the germline V gene. This chain's CDR3 is CASNDRATNYGYTF. The DNA of the CDR3 is TGTGCCAGCAACGACAGGGCCACTAACTATGGCTACACCTTC.

This sequence joins TRBV7-2 and TRBJ1-5; 11 bases fit TRBD1. The trim removed 1 base at V and 1 base at J, leaving 3 bases unmatched. Germline-derived CDR1 and CDR2 are SGHTA and FQGNSA. This CDR3 has 17 amino acids. CDR3 DNA sequence: TGTGCCAGCAGCTTAGTTGGGACAGGGGGGAGCAATCAGCCCCAGCATTTT. Protein: CASSLVGTGGSNQPQHF.

This clone was seen once. It may be a read error: a sequence one base away is much more abundant. Other DNA sequences in this sample translate to the same CDR3. The chain recombines TRBV18 with TRBJ1-1; D is unresolved. Germline values: CDR1 KGHSH, CDR2 LQKENI. Deletions cut 3 bases from V and 1 base from J, with 6 bases between. CDR3 length: 13 residues. In DNA form, the CDR3 reads TGTGCCAGCTCACCCGAGGGGAACACTGAAGCTTTCTTT. Residues: CASSPEGNTEAFF.

The chain has TRBV5-4 and TRBJ1-4; a possible D gene is TRBD1 (5 bases). Trimming shortened V by 4 bases and J by 6 bases, and 13 bases separated the two germline ends. Germline CDR1 SGHNT, CDR2 YYREEE (reference sequence). The CDR3 runs 14 residues. The CDR3 region is CASSPRGGDEKLFF. The CDR3 bases are TGTGCCAGCAGCCCGCGGGGGGGGGATGAAAAACTGTTTTTT.

The rearrangement uses TRBV7-9 and TRBJ2-7; 10 bases are shared with TRBD1. V shed 5 bases and J 5 bases; nucleotides not matched to a gene: 9. The CDR3 runs 15 residues. Germline V gives CDR1 SEHNR, CDR2 FQNEAQ (reference sequence). The CDR3 here is CASSPPGQGGHEQYF. The CDR3 bases are TGTGCCAGCAGCCCACCTGGACAGGGGGGCCACGAGCAGTACTTC.

The J gene is TRBJ2-5, the V gene TRBV5-6; the D gene is possibly TRBD1 (6 bases). V was trimmed by 4 bases and J by 2 bases, leaving 9 bases between them. The V gene's germline CDR1 is SGHDT and CDR2 YYEEEE. There are 13 residues in the CDR3. DNA for the CDR3: TGTGCCAGCAGCGCGACAGGTCAAGAGACCCAGTACTTC. It encodes CASSATGQETQYF.